This T cell receptor beta chain originates from a study of OX40 agonist ivuxolimab in advanced cancers. V was shortened by 8 bases and J by 1 base, with 14 bases between the two germline ends. The CDR3 runs 14 residues. The germline gives CDR1 SNHLY, CDR2 FYNNEI. Exclusion of a patient followed from autoimmune disease history or systemic immunosuppression. Libraries were prepared by immunoSEQ multiplex PCR; TCRdb keeps only in-frame clonotypes and omits some of them. Among more than 50,000 clones, about 88% were seen once, and the ten largest hold around an eighth. Comment on this clone: Its antigen is currently unknown.

Study-level findings and limits: Antigens targeted by the expanded peripheral T cells were not determined. At doses 0.1 to 3.0 mg/kg, CD4+ and CD8+ clones expanded.

The sample was CD4+ or CD8+ T cells sorted from blood, taken in a trial of the OX40 agonist ivuxolimab. The receptor comes from an adult with an advanced solid tumor such as melanoma, head and neck, liver or kidney cancer. The chain is built from TRBV2 and TRBJ1-2; D perhaps matches TRBD1 (6 bases). CDR3 bases: TGTGCCAGCGGTGTGGAAGGGGGTAACTATGGCTACACCTTC. Translated: CASGVEGGNYGYTF.